A few counts support the clone carrying this TCR beta chain. Per the germline V gene, CDR1 is SEHNR and CDR2 is FQNEAQ (reference sequence). This CDR3 comprises 16 residues. The J segment lost 1 base and the V segment lost 10 bases, leaving 11 bases of the junction unmatched. This sample stems from a study of PD-1 blockade in mismatch repair-deficient tumors. Study overall: Patients had approximately 12 mismatch repair-deficient cancer types, all previously treated and progressing.

Every patient had mismatch repair deficiency by PCR or immunohistochemistry. TCRs were sequenced from a few patients responding to pembrolizumab. The method was immunoSEQ multiplex PCR; TCRdb's version includes in-frame clones alone and lacks a portion of them. The data contain some 26,000 clones, about 83% of them singletons. The genes are TRBV7-9 and TRBJ2-2, with TRBD1 identical over 8 bases. The sample was peripheral blood, taken 12 weeks after starting pembrolizumab. The source is an adult with mismatch repair-deficient cancer. Written as DNA, the CDR3 is TGTGCCATCCGACGCCCCGACAGGGGGAACACCGGGGAGCTGTTTTTT. Translated: CAIRRPDRGNTGELFF.